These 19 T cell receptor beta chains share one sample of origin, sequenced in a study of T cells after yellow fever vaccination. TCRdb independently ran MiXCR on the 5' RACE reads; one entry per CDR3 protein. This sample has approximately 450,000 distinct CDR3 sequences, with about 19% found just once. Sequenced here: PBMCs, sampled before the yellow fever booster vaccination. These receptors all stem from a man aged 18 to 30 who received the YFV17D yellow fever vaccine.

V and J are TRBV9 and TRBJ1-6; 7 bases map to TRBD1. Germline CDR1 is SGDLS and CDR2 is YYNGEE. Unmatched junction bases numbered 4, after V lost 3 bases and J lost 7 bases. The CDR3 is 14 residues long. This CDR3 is CASSARQGNSPLHF. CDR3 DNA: TGTGCCAGCAGCGCGAGACAGGGAAATTCACCCCTCCACTTT.

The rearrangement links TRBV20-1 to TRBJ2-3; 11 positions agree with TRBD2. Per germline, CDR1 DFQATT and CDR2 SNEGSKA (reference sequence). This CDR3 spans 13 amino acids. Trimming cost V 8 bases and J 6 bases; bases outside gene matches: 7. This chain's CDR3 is CSLTSGGIDTQYF. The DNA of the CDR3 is TGCAGTCTTACTAGCGGGGGAATTGATACGCAGTATTTT.

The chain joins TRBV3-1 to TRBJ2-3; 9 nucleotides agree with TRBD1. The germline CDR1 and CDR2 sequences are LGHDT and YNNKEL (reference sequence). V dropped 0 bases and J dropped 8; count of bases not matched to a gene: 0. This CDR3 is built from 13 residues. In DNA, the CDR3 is TGTGCCAGCAGCCAAGAGGACAGGGGTACGCAGTATTTT. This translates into CASSQEDRGTQYF.

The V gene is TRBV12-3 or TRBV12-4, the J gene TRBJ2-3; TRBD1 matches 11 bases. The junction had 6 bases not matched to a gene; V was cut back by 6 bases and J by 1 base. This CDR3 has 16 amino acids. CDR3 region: CASRPDRGPGTDTQYF. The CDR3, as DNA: TGTGCCAGCAGACCGGACAGGGGGCCTGGCACAGATACGCAGTATTTT.

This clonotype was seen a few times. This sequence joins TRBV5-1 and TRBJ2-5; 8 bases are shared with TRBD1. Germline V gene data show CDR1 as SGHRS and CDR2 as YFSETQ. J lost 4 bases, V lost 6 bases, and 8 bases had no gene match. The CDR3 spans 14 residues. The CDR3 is CASTTGQGRETQYF. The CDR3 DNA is TGCGCCAGCACCACAGGACAGGGACGAGAGACCCAGTACTTC.

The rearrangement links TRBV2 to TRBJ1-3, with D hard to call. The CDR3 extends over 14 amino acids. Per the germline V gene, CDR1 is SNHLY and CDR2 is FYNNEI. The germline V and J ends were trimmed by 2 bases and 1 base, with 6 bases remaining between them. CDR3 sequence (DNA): TGTGCCAGCAGTGAAAGGGTATCTGGAAACACCATATATTTT. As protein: CASSERVSGNTIYF.

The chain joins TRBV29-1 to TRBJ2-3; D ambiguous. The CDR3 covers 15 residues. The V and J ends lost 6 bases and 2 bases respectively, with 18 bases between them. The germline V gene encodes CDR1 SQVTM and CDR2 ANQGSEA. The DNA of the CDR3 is TGCAGCGTGAGACCTACCCACCAAGTCACAGATACGCAGTATTTT. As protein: CSVRPTHQVTDTQYF.

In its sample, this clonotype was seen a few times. This chain's CDR3 is CSALGAGGNYGYTF. In nucleotides, the CDR3 is TGCAGTGCTCTCGGAGCAGGGGGCAATTATGGCTACACCTTC. The chain carries TRBV20-1 and TRBJ1-2, with 8 bases that match TRBD1. With V trimmed by 5 bases and J by 5 bases, 10 bases remained unmatched. The CDR3 has 14 residues. Germline lookup yields CDR1 DFQATT and CDR2 SNEGSKA (reference sequence).

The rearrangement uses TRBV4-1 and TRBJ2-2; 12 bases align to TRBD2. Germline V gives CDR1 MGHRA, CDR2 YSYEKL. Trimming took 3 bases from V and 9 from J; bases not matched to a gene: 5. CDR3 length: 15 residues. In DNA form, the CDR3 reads TGCGCCAGCAGCCAGAGGACTAGCGGGGACAGGGAGCTGTTTTTT. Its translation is CASSQRTSGDRELFF.

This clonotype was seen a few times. CDR3 amino acids: CASSYSNSPGELFF. In DNA, the CDR3 is TGTGCCAGCAGTTACTCGAATAGCCCCGGGGAGCTGTTTTTT. The V call is TRBV6-5, the J call TRBJ2-2; D is undetermined. Germline lookup yields CDR1 MNHEY and CDR2 SVGAGI. The ends were cut back, 0 bases at V and 6 bases at J, with 8 bases in the middle. The CDR3 is 14 amino acids.

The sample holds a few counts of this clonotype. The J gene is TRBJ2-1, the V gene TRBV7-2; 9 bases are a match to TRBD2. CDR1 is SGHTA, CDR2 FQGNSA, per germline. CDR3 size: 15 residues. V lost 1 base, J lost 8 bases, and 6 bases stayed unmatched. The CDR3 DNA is TGTGCCAGCAGCTTAGAGGGCGGGGGGGCTTATGAGCAGTTCTTC. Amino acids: CASSLEGGGAYEQFF.

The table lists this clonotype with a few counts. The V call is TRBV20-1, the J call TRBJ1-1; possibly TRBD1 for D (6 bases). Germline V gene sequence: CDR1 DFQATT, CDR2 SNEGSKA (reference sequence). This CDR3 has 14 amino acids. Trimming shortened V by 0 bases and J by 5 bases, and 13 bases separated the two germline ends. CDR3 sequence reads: CSAREGPRGTEAFF. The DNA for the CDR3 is TGCAGTGCTAGAGAGGGGCCGAGGGGGACTGAAGCTTTCTTT.

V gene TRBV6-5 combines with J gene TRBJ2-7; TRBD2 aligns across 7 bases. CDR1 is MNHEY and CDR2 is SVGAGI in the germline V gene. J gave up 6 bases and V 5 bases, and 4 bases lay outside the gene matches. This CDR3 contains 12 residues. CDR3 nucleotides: TGTGCCAGCAGTACAAGGACTAGCGAGCAGTACTTC. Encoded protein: CASSTRTSEQYF.

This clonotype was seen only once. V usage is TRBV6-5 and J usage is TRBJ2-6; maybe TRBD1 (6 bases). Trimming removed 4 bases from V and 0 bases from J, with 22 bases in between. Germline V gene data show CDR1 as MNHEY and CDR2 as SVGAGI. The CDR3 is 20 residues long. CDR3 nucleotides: TGTGCCAGCAGTTTTGAAGAGGTCGTACAGGGATTCTCTGGGGCCAACGTCCTGACTTTC. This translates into CASSFEEVVQGFSGANVLTF.

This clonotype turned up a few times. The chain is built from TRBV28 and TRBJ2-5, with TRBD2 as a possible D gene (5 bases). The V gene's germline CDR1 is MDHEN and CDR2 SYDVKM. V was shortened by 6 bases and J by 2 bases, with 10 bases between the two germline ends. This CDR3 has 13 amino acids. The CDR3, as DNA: TGTGCCAGCAGAGGGAGCTTTCAAGAGACCCAGTACTTC. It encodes CASRGSFQETQYF.

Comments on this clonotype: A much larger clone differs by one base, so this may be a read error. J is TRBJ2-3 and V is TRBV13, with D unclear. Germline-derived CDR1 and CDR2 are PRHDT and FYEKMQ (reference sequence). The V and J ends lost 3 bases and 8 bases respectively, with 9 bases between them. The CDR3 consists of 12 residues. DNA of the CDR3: TGTGCCAGCAGCTTCGGTCCAGTTACGCAGTATTTT. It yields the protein CASSFGPVTQYF.

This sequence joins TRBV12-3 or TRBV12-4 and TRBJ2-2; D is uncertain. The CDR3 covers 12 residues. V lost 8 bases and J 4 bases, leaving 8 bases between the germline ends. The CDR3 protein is CASLGPTGELFF. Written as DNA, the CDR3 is TGTGCCAGCCTTGGTCCCACCGGGGAGCTGTTTTTT.

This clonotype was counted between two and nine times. This CDR3 reads CAISANSYEQYV. CDR3 DNA sequence: TGTGCCATCAGTGCCAACTCTTACGAGCAGTACGTC. The chain carries TRBV10-3 and TRBJ2-7; D not certain. The CDR3 runs 12 residues. Looked up from germline, CDR1 is ENHRY and CDR2 is SYGVKD. Trimming took 4 bases from V and 4 from J, leaving 8 bases between them.

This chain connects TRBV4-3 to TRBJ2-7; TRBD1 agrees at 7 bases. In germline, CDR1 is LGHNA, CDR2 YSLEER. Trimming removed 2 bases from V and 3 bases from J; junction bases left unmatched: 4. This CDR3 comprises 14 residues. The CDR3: CASSQLGTDYEQYF. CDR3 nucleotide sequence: TGCGCCAGCAGCCAACTAGGGACAGACTACGAGCAGTACTTC.